The clone carrying this TCR beta chain was found many times. As yet, its antigen is unknown. The CDR3 end is not reached by the read, which stops 3 residues before it; the germline J gene fills it in. V was clipped by 4 bases and J by 1 base, with 7 bases between them. The germline V gene encodes CDR1 ENHRY and CDR2 SYGVKD. The CDR3 spans 13 residues. The sample originates from a study of T cell clonality in common variable immunodeficiency. Study findings and constraints: Common variable immunodeficiency TCR beta sequences reportedly had fewer deletions and N-nucleotide insertions.

Control and CVID samples contributed equal amounts of genomic DNA. The repertoire was sequenced with immunoSEQ multiplex PCR; TCRdb's copy has only in-frame clones and lacks some. The data show some 38,000 clones, with none appearing a single time. Blood samples were heparinized, about 5 to 8 ml per donor. The TCR originated in a person aged 18-70 years in good health. The rearrangement joins TRBV10-3 to TRBJ1-2; perhaps TRBD1 as D (6 bases). The sequenced sample consisted of peripheral blood mononuclear cells. The CDR3 reads CAISGGLNYGYTF. CDR3 bases read: TGTGCCATCAGTGGGGGGCTTAACTATGGC.